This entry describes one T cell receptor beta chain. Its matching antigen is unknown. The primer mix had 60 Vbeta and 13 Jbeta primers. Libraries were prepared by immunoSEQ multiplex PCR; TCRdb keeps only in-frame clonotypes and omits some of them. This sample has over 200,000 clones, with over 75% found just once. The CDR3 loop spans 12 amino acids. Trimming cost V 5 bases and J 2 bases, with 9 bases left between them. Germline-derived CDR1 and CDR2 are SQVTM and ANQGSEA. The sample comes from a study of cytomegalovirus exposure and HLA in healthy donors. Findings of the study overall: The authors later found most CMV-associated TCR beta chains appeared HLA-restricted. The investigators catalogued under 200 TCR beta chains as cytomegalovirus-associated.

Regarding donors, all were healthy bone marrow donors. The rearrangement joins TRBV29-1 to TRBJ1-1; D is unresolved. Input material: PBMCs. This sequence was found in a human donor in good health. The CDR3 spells CSVNFRNTEAFF. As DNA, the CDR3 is TGCAGCGTTAACTTTCGAAACACTGAAGCTTTCTTT.